These 32 T cell receptor beta chains share one sample of origin, sequenced in a study of CD8 T cells in ankylosing spondylitis. General study points: It appeared that ankylosing spondylitis blood was characterized by a TCR beta motif of under ten highly homologous variants.

These receptors have no identified antigens. TCRdb reprocessed the 5' RACE reads via MiXCR and lists one record per CDR3 protein. Altogether around 450,000 distinct CDR3 sequences are present, roughly 26% being singletons, with the ten largest covering about 0.92%. Sequencing used blood, either unsorted or a sorted T cell fraction (not recorded which). The receptors shown here come from a male donor with ankylosing spondylitis.

This clonotype turned up a few times. The chain is built from TRBV30 and TRBJ2-1; D possibly corresponds to TRBD2 (5 bases). V was shortened by 3 bases and J by 7 bases, with 10 bases between the two germline ends. This CDR3 region has 12 residues. In germline, CDR1 is GTSNPN, CDR2 SVGIG (reference sequence). The CDR3 DNA reads TGTGCCTGGAGGCAGAGAGGGAATGAGCAGTTCTTC. Translated, it gives CAWRQRGNEQFF.

This clonotype was counted between two and nine times. The chain joins TRBV20-1 to TRBJ2-3; 10 nucleotides align to TRBD2. CDR3 size: 17 residues. V lost 0 bases, J lost 4 bases, and 10 bases stayed unmatched. Germline V CDR1 and CDR2: DFQATT, SNEGSKA (reference sequence). The CDR3 nucleotides are TGCAGTGCTAGAGATCCCGGGGCTAGCGGGAGTGCAGATACGCAGTATTTT. Translation gives CSARDPGASGSADTQYF.

This clonotype turned up a few times. This chain joins TRBV9 and TRBJ2-7, with D possibly matching TRBD2 (6 bases). Germline CDR1 and CDR2: SGDLS and YYNGEE. The CDR3 runs 13 residues. Between the trimmed V and J ends, which lost 4 bases and 6 bases, there was a span of 14 bases. The CDR3 loop is CASSTTGGIEQYF. The CDR3 DNA is TGTGCCAGCAGCACCACCGGGGGAATCGAGCAGTACTTC.

This sequence joins TRBV28 and TRBJ1-2; D is uncertain. Trimming shortened V by 1 base and J by 6 bases, and 12 bases separated the two germline ends. The length of the CDR3 is 14 residues. Germline CDR1 is MDHEN and CDR2 is SYDVKM. The CDR3 DNA sequence: TGTGCCAGCAGTTTATCTACAAGGAGGCATGGCTACACCTTC. It encodes CASSLSTRRHGYTF.

The sample holds a few counts of this clonotype. This sequence joins TRBV9 and TRBJ2-7; 10 nucleotides line up with TRBD1. Trimming cost V 0 bases and J 7 bases; bases outside gene matches: 7. The CDR3 has 15 residues. In germline, CDR1 is SGDLS, CDR2 YYNGEE. The chain's CDR3 is CASSVGTGGVWEQYF. The CDR3 bases are TGTGCCAGCAGCGTAGGGACAGGGGGAGTGTGGGAGCAGTACTTC.

This chain connects TRBV4-2 to TRBJ1-1; D is possibly TRBD1 (5 bases). In germline, CDR1 is LGHNA, CDR2 YNFKEQ. V dropped 4 bases and J dropped 7 bases, with 13 bases sitting between them. The CDR3 consists of 13 residues. DNA for the CDR3: TGTGCCAGCAGCCGAGACAGATCTCTTGAAGCTTTCTTT. It is translated as CASSRDRSLEAFF.

This clonotype has more than one count but fewer than ten. The gene calls are TRBV10-3 and TRBJ2-1; D not resolved. The CDR3 is made up of 12 amino acids. V lost 2 bases, J lost 13 bases, and 12 bases lay in between. Germline V gives CDR1 ENHRY, CDR2 SYGVKD. The CDR3 loop reads CAISEARRGQFF. The DNA of the CDR3 is TGTGCCATCAGTGAGGCTAGAAGAGGCCAGTTCTTC.

The chain couples TRBV20-1 to TRBJ2-3; TRBD2 matches 15 bases. Germline V gives CDR1 DFQATT, CDR2 SNEGSKA (reference sequence). This CDR3 has 15 amino acids. The ends lost 6 bases at V and 4 bases at J; junction bases unmatched: 5. The CDR3 sequence: CSAPGLAGGADTQYF. The CDR3, as DNA: TGCAGTGCGCCCGGACTAGCGGGAGGGGCAGATACGCAGTATTTT.

V and J are TRBV30 and TRBJ2-1; TRBD2 matches 7 bases. In germline, CDR1 is GTSNPN, CDR2 SVGIG (reference sequence). The J segment lost 8 bases and the V segment lost 3 bases, leaving 10 bases of the junction unmatched. CDR3 size: 14 residues. CDR3 bases: TGTGCCTGGAGGAGGGCGGGAGATTGGGATGAGCAGTTCTTC. Translated, it gives CAWRRAGDWDEQFF. Filled out from reference TRBV30 and TRBJ2-1, the complete variable domain reads SQTIHQWPATLVQPVGSPLSLECTVEGTSNPNLYWYRQAAGRGLQLLFYSVGIGQISSEVPQNLSASRPQDRQFILSSKKLLLSDSGFYLCAWRRAGDWDEQFFGPGTRLTVL.

About this clonotype: The junction departs from the called germline gene at one end, perhaps through a read error. This rearrangement joins TRBV6-4 to TRBJ1-5, with D perhaps TRBD1 (6 bases). Germline CDR1 and CDR2: MRHNA and SNTAGT. This CDR3 comprises 14 residues. CDR3 in amino acids: CASSDLPGVKPQHF. CDR3 nucleotides: TGTGCCAGCAGCGACTTGCCAGGGGTAAAGCCCCAGCATTTT.

This chain connects TRBV5-1 to TRBJ2-3; 13 positions agree with TRBD2. The CDR3 totals 16 residues. V trimming: 4 bases; J trimming: 3 bases; junction bases outside the gene matches: 5. Germline values: CDR1 SGHRS, CDR2 YFSETQ. The CDR3 sequence: CASSTLLAGGTDTQYF. The CDR3 DNA follows: TGCGCCAGCAGCACCTTACTAGCGGGAGGGACAGATACGCAGTATTTT.

The rearrangement joins TRBV27 to TRBJ2-3; no reliable D call. The CDR3 extends over 13 amino acids. Germline V CDR1 and CDR2: MNHEY, SMNVEV (reference sequence). V was shortened by 10 bases and J by 0 bases, with 11 bases between the two germline ends. CDR3: CATRGRSTDTQYF. CDR3 nucleotide sequence: TGTGCCACCCGCGGACGGAGCACAGATACGCAGTATTTT.

In this sample, this clonotype turned up a few times. The gene calls are TRBV18 and TRBJ2-1; D is uncertain. The CDR3 sequence is 13 residues long. The ends were cut back, 6 bases at V and 8 bases at J, with 14 bases in the middle. Germline V gives CDR1 KGHSH, CDR2 LQKENI. CDR3 region: CASSETIKYEQFF. The CDR3 coding sequence is TGTGCCAGCTCTGAGACCATTAAGTATGAGCAGTTCTTC.

This clonotype has just a few counts. J is TRBJ1-5 and V is TRBV24-1; TRBD1 is a possible D gene (6 bases). V lost 3 bases to trimming and J lost 1 base, with 15 bases between them. Per germline, CDR1 KGHDR and CDR2 SFDVKD. The CDR3 runs to 17 residues. The CDR3 here is CATSDDGQLISNQPQHF. CDR3 nucleotides: TGTGCCACCAGTGATGATGGACAGCTCATAAGCAATCAGCCCCAGCATTTT.

The CDR3 sequence: CSAKVLEKLFF. DNA of the CDR3: TGCAGTGCCAAAGTGCTTGAAAAACTGTTTTTT. This sequence joins TRBV20-1 and TRBJ1-4; D call uncertain. V gave up 6 bases and J gave up 7 bases, with 9 bases separating them. CDR1 and CDR2 (germline): DFQATT, SNEGSKA (reference sequence). The CDR3 covers 11 residues.

The V and J genes are TRBV5-6 and TRBJ2-7; TRBD1 matches at 7 bases. V lost 2 bases, J lost 5 bases, and 10 bases stayed unmatched. This CDR3 contains 15 residues. The germline CDR1 and CDR2 sequences are SGHDT and YYEEEE. CDR3 residues: CASSFDLTGMDEQYV. In DNA, the CDR3 is TGTGCCAGCAGCTTTGACCTGACAGGGATGGACGAGCAGTACGTC.

The chain combines TRBV27 with TRBJ2-3, with D possibly being TRBD1 or TRBD2 (5 bases each). The V gene lost 6 bases and the J gene lost 4 bases, with 17 bases spanning the gap. Germline loops: CDR1 MNHEY, CDR2 SMNVEV (reference sequence). The CDR3 totals 15 residues. In nucleotides, the CDR3 is TGTGCCAGCAGGAAACAGGCCTCTAGCCCAGATACGCAGTATTTT. Translated: CASRKQASSPDTQYF.

This clonotype was observed a handful of times. The CDR3 sequence: CSARDTGVSTEAFF. In DNA form, the CDR3 reads TGCAGTGCTAGAGACACAGGGGTGAGCACTGAAGCTTTCTTT. The chain uses TRBV20-1 and TRBJ1-1, with 7 positions matching TRBD1. The CDR3 sequence is 14 residues long. V dropped 0 bases and J dropped 4; count of bases not matched to a gene: 5. Germline CDR1 is DFQATT and CDR2 is SNEGSKA (reference sequence).

A few counts support this clonotype. The V gene is TRBV15, the J gene TRBJ1-6, with a tentative D call TRBD1 (6 bases). Per germline, CDR1 LNHNV and CDR2 YYDKDF (reference sequence). Trimming took off 5 bases at V and 0 bases at J, with 20 bases between the two ends. This CDR3 has 19 residues. The CDR3 sequence: CATSPWAGHSSSYNSPLHF. CDR3 DNA sequence: TGTGCCACCAGCCCCTGGGCGGGACACTCGAGCTCCTATAATTCACCCCTCCACTTT.

The V call is TRBV24-1, the J call TRBJ2-6; 9 bases line up with TRBD2. Losses at the gene ends were 3 bases for V and 0 bases for J; bases not matched to a gene: 5. Germline V gene lookup returns CDR1 KGHDR and CDR2 SFDVKD. The CDR3 runs to 18 residues. The CDR3 coding sequence is TGTGCCACCAGTGATAATCTAGCGGGAAGCTCTGGGGCCAACGTCCTGACTTTC. Translated: CATSDNLAGSSGANVLTF.

Concerning this clonotype: Germline is not matched at one junction end, which may reflect a read error. The rearrangement joins TRBV5-1 to TRBJ2-5; 11 bases align to TRBD2. The germline V gene encodes CDR1 SGHRS and CDR2 YFSETQ. This CDR3 spans 14 amino acids. The CDR3 DNA follows: TGCGCCAGCAGCTTGGAAGGGACTAGCGGTGCCCACGACTTC. This codes for CASSLEGTSGAHDF.

Remarks on this clonotype: Being one base from a much bigger clone, this may be a read error. CDR3 DNA sequence: TGTGCCAGCAGTTTCTGGATGAACACTGAAGCTTTCTTT. This encodes CASSFWMNTEAFF. V gene TRBV27 combines with J gene TRBJ1-1; D is unresolved. The CDR3 has 13 residues. Germline V gives CDR1 MNHEY, CDR2 SMNVEV (reference sequence). Deletions cut 3 bases from V and 0 bases from J, with 5 bases between.

V is TRBV6-1 and J is TRBJ1-4; TRBD1 agrees at 7 bases. V lost 5 bases to trimming and J lost 4 bases; unmatched junction nucleotides: 4. This CDR3 comprises 14 residues. Germline lookup yields CDR1 MNHNS and CDR2 SASEGT. The CDR3 DNA follows: TGTGCCAGCAGTAGACAGGGCTTTAATGAAAAACTGTTTTTT. This gives the protein CASSRQGFNEKLFF.

The chain links TRBV12-5 to TRBJ2-3, with TRBD1 matching over 7 bases. The CDR3 consists of 15 residues. V was clipped by 4 bases and J by 2 bases; unmatched bases: 6. The germline V gene has CDR1 LGHNT and CDR2 FRNRAP. The DNA of the CDR3 is TGTGCTAGTGGTTACGGACAGGCGTCCACAGATACGCAGTATTTT. Translated: CASGYGQASTDTQYF.

This clonotype was recorded at least ten times. The V and J genes are TRBV7-2 and TRBJ1-5, with D tentatively TRBD1 (6 bases). The V gene's germline CDR1 is SGHTA and CDR2 FQGNSA. V lost 3 bases and J lost 0, with 6 bases in between. The CDR3 loop spans 14 amino acids. CDR3: CASSFRGSNQPQHF. In nucleotides, the CDR3 is TGTGCCAGCAGCTTCAGGGGTAGCAATCAGCCCCAGCATTTT.

V is TRBV5-1 and J is TRBJ2-7; D might be TRBD2 (6 bases). The CDR3 loop spans 13 amino acids. V dropped 2 bases and J dropped 7 bases, with 13 bases sitting between them. Looked up from germline, CDR1 is SGHRS and CDR2 is YFSETQ. The CDR3 here is CASSFQVGGEQYV. The CDR3 DNA reads TGCGCCAGCAGCTTCCAGGTCGGAGGGGAGCAGTACGTC.

This clonotype was seen more than once but under ten times. V usage is TRBV10-1 and J usage is TRBJ2-1; 9 bases match TRBD2. Germline CDR1 reads WNHNN; CDR2 reads SYGVQD (reference sequence). V shed 2 bases and J 1 base; nucleotides not matched to a gene: 18. This CDR3 is 21 amino acids long. The CDR3 bases are TGCGCCAGCAGTGAGAAACTAGCGGGTCTTCAAGGGCCCCAATCCTACAATGAGCAGTTCTTC. It yields the protein CASSEKLAGLQGPQSYNEQFF.

This chain connects TRBV20-1 to TRBJ2-4; D is ambiguous. This CDR3 contains 14 residues. Trimming stripped 1 base from V and 3 bases from J, with 10 bases between. Germline values: CDR1 DFQATT, CDR2 SNEGSKA (reference sequence). The CDR3 here is CSARGRRLKNIQYF. CDR3 coding DNA: TGCAGTGCTAGAGGGAGAAGGCTCAAAAACATTCAGTACTTC.

The chain couples TRBV11-1 to TRBJ2-1; the match to TRBD2 covers 12 bases. With V trimmed by 4 bases and J by 0 bases, 7 bases remained unmatched. The CDR3 length is 18 residues. Germline V gives CDR1 SGHAT, CDR2 FQDESV (reference sequence). In DNA form, the CDR3 reads TGTGCCAGCAGCTCCATACTAGCGGGAGGACACTCCTACAATGAGCAGTTCTTC. Translated: CASSSILAGGHSYNEQFF.

This chain connects TRBV29-1 to TRBJ1-1; D perhaps matches TRBD1 (5 bases). Trimming cost V 1 base and J 4 bases, with 10 bases left between them. Germline V gene data show CDR1 as SQVTM and CDR2 as ANQGSEA. CDR3 size: 13 residues. The CDR3, as DNA: TGCAGCGTTGAAGCGGCAAGGGGCACTGAAGCTTTCTTT. It translates to CSVEAARGTEAFF.

The gene calls are TRBV6-1 and TRBJ1-5; D is possibly TRBD1 (5 bases). Germline CDR1 is MNHNS and CDR2 is SASEGT. The ends were cut back, 3 bases at V and 4 bases at J, with 10 bases in the middle. The CDR3 length is 14 residues. Here the CDR3 DNA reads TGTGCCAGCAGTGATACGGGGGGGAATCAGCCCCAGCATTTT. It translates to CASSDTGGNQPQHF.

This clonotype was seen more than once but under ten times. The chain uses TRBV19 and TRBJ1-5, with TRBD1 matching over 9 bases. Germline CDR1 LNHDA, CDR2 SQIVND (reference sequence). This CDR3 comprises 17 residues. V gave up 3 bases and J gave up 6 bases; unmatched junction bases: 12. CDR3 DNA: TGTGCCAGTAGTATCAGAGGGGGGACAGGGCGTATTCAGCCCCAGCATTTT. It codes for CASSIRGGTGRIQPQHF.